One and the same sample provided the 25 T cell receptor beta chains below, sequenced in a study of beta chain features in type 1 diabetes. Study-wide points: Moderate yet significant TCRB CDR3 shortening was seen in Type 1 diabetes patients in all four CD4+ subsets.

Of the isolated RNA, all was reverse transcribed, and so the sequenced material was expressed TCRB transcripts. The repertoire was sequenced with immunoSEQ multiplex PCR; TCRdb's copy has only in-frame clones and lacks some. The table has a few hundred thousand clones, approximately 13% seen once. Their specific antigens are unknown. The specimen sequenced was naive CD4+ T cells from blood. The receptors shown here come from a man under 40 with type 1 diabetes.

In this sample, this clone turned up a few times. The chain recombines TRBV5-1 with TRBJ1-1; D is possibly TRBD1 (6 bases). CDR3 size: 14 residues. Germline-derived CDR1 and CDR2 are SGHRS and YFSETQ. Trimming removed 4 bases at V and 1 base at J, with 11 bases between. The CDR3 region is CASSRDMGNTEAFF. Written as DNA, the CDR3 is TGCGCCAGCAGCCGGGACATGGGGAACACTGAAGCTTTCTTT.

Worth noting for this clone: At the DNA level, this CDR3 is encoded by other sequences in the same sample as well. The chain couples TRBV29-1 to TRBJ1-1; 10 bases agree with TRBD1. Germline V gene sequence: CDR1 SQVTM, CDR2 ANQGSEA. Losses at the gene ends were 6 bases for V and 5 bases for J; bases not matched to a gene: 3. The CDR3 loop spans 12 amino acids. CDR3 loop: CSVDRGDTEAFF. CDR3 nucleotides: TGCAGCGTGGACAGGGGGGATACTGAAGCTTTCTTT.

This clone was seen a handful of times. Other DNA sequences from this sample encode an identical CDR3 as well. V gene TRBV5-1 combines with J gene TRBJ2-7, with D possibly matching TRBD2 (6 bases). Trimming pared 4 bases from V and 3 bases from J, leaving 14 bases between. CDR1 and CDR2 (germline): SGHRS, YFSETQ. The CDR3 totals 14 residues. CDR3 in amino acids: CASSSTGTGYEQYF. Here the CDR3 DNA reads TGCGCCAGCAGCAGCACCGGGACTGGCTACGAGCAGTACTTC.

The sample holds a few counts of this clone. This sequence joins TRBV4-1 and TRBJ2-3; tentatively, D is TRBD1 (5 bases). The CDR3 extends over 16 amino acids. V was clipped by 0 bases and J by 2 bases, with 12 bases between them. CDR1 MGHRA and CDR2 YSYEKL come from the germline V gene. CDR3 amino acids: CASSQDSAGITDTQYF. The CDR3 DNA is TGCGCCAGCAGCCAAGATTCTGCAGGGATCACAGATACGCAGTATTTT.

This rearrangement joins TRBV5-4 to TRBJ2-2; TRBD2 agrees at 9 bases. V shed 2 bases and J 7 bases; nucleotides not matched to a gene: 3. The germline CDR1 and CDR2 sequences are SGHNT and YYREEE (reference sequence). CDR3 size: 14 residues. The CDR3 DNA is TGTGCCAGCAGCTTCGGACTAGCGTACGGGGAGCTGTTTTTT. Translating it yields CASSFGLAYGELFF.

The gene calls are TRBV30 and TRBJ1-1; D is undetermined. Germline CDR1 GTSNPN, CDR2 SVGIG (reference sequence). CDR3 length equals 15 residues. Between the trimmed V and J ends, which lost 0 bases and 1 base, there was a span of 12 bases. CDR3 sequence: CAWSVRSVPNTEAFF. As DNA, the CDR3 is TGTGCCTGGAGTGTACGTTCGGTCCCGAACACTGAAGCTTTCTTT.

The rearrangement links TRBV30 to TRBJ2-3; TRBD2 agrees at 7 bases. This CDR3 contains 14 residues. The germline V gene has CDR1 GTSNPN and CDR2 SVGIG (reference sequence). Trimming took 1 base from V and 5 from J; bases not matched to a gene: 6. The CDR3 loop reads CAWSGLAVGDTQYF. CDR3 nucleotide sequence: TGTGCCTGGAGTGGGCTAGCGGTCGGAGATACGCAGTATTTT.

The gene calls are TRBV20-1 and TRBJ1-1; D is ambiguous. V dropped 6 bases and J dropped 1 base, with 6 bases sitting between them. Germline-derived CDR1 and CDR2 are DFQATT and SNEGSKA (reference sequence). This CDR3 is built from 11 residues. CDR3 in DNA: TGCAGTGCCACAGAGAACACTGAAGCTTTCTTT. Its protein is CSATENTEAFF.

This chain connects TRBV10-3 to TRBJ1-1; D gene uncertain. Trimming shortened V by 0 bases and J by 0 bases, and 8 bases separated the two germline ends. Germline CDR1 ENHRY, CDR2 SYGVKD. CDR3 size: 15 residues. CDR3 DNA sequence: TGTGCCATCAGTGAGTCGCTTCAGATGAACACTGAAGCTTTCTTT. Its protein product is CAISESLQMNTEAFF.

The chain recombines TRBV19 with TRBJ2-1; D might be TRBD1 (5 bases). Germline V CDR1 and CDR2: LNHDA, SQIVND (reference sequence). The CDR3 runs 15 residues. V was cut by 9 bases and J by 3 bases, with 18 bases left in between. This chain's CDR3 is CASRRQTAVYNEQFF. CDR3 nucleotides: TGTGCCAGCAGACGACAGACCGCCGTCTACAATGAGCAGTTCTTC.

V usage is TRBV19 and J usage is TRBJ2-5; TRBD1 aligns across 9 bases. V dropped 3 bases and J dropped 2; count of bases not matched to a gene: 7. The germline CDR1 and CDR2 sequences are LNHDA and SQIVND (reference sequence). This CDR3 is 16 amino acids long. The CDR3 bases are TGTGCCAGTAGTATGGGGACAGGGAGAACACAAGAGACCCAGTACTTC. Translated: CASSMGTGRTQETQYF.

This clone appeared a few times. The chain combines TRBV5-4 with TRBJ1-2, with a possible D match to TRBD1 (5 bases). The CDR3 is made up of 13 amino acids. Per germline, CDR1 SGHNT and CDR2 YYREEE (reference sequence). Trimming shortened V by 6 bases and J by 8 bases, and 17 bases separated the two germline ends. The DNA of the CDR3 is TGTGCCAGCACCTTAAAGGGGACTGCGGGCTACACCTTC. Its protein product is CASTLKGTAGYTF.

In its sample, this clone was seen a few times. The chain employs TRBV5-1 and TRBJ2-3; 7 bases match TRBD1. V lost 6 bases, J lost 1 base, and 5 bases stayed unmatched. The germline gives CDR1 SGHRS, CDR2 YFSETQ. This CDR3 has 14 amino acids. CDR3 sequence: CASNTGERTDTQYF. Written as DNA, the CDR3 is TGCGCCAGCAACACAGGGGAGCGCACAGATACGCAGTATTTT.

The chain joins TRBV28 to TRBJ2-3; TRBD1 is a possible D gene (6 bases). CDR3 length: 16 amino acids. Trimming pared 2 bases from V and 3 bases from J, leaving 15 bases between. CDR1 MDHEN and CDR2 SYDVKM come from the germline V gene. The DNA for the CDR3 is TGTGCCAGCAGTTTAAGCGAAGGGGGTCGTACAGATACGCAGTATTTT. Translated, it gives CASSLSEGGRTDTQYF.

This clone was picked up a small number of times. The CDR3 DNA follows: TGTGCCAGCAGCGTAGAAGACAGCCACGCCGTCTATGGCTACACCTTC. This encodes CASSVEDSHAVYGYTF. The chain links TRBV9 to TRBJ1-2; perhaps TRBD1 as D (5 bases). Trimming pared 0 bases from V and 4 bases from J, leaving 16 bases between. CDR1 is SGDLS and CDR2 is YYNGEE in the germline V gene. The CDR3 has 16 residues.

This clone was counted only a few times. CDR3: CASSPGGTSSYNEQFF. DNA for the CDR3: TGTGCCAGCAGCCCCGGGGGGACTAGCAGTTACAATGAGCAGTTCTTC. The chain joins TRBV5-4 to TRBJ2-1; 9 bases align to TRBD2. The CDR3 is 16 residues long. CDR1 and CDR2 (germline): SGHNT, YYREEE (reference sequence). Trimming removed 4 bases from V and 4 bases from J; junction bases left unmatched: 9. The whole variable domain, remainder taken from reference TRBV5-4 and TRBJ2-1, is ETGVTQSPTHLIKTRGQQVTLRCSSQSGHNTVSWYQQALGQGPQFIFQYYREEENGRGNFPPRFSGLQFPNYSSELNVNALELDDSALYLCASSPGGTSSYNEQFFGPGTRLTVL.

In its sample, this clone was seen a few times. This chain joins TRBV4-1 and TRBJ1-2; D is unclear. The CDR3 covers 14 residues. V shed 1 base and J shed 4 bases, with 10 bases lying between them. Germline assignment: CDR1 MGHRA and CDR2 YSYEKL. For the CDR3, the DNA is TGCGCCAGCAGCCAAGTCCTGCAGGCCTATGGCTACACCTTC. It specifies CASSQVLQAYGYTF.

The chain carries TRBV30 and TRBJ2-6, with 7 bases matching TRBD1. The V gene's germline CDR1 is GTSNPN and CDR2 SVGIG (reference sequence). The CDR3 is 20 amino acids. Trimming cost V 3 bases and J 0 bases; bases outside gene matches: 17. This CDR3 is CAWSGDRVQGPTSGANVLTF. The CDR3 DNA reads TGTGCCTGGAGCGGGGATCGAGTACAGGGGCCCACCTCTGGGGCCAACGTCCTGACTTTC.

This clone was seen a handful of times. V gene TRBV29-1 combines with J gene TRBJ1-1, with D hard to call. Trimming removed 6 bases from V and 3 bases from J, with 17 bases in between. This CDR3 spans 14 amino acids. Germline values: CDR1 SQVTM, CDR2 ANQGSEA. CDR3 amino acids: CSVYPLTLDTEAFF. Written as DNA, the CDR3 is TGCAGCGTCTATCCACTGACTCTGGACACTGAAGCTTTCTTT.

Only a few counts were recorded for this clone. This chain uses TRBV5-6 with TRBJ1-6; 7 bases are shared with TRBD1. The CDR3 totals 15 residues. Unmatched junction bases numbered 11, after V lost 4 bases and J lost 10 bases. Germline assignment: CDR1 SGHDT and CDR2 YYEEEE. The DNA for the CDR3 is TGTGCCAGCAGCCGTCGACAGGGCCAACAATCACCCCTCCACTTT. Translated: CASSRRQGQQSPLHF.

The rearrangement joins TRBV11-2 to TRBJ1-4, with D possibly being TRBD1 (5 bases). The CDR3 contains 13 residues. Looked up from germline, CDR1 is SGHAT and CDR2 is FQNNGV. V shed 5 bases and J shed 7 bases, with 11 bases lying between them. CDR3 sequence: CASSRRGGEKLFF. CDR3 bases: TGTGCCAGCAGCCGTAGGGGTGGTGAAAAACTGTTTTTT.

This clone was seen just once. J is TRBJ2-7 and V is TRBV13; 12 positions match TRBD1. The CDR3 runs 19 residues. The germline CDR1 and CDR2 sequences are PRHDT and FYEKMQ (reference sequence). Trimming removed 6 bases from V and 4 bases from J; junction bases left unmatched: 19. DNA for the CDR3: TGTGCCAGCAGACTCCCCGGGACAGGGGGCCCCTACGTCCCATACGAGCAGTACTTC. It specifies CASRLPGTGGPYVPYEQYF.

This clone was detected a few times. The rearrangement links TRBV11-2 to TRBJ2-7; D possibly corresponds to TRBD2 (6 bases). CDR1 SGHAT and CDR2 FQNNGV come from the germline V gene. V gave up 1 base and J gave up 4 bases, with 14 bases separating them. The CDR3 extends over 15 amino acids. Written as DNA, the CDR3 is TGTGCCAGCAGCTTAGCGCCGGGACTCCAGTACGAGCAGTACTTC. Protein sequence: CASSLAPGLQYEQYF.

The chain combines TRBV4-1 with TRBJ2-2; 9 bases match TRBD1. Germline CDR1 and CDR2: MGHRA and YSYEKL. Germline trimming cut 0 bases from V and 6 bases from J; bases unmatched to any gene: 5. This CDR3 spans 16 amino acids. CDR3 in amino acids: CASSQDPGTGSGELFF. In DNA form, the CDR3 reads TGCGCCAGCAGCCAAGATCCCGGGACAGGGTCCGGGGAGCTGTTTTTT.

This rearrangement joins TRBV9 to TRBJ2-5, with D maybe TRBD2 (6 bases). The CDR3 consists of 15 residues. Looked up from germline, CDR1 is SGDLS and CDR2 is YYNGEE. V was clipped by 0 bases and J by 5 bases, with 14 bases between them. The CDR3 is CASSVDGTGKETQYF. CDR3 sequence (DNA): TGTGCCAGCAGCGTAGACGGGACTGGGAAGGAGACCCAGTACTTC.